The 26 T cell receptor beta chains below were found in one sample sequenced in a study of beta chain features in type 1 diabetes. Study observations and caveats: For Type 1 diabetes patients, all four CD4+ subsets carried TCRB CDR3s that were moderately but significantly shorter.

Their antigen targets remain unknown. The study reverse transcribed the entire isolated RNA, so it sequenced expressed TCRB transcripts. The table came from immunoSEQ multiplex PCR; TCRdb's copy has only in-frame clones and leaves some out. The repertoire holds about 740,000 clones, with around 15% as singletons. Sequencing used naive CD4+ T cells from blood. All receptors derive from a man aged 18 to 29 with type 1 diabetes.

This clone was counted a few times. This same CDR3 is encoded by further DNA sequences in the sample. The CDR3 bases are TGTGCCAGCAGCCTCAAAGAGACCCAGTACTTC. It yields the protein CASSLKETQYF. This chain connects TRBV7-9 to TRBJ2-5; D not resolved. Trimming stripped 5 bases from V and 3 bases from J, with 4 bases between. The CDR3 covers 11 residues. Per the germline V gene, CDR1 is SEHNR and CDR2 is FQNEAQ (reference sequence).

This clone appeared a few times. The chain couples TRBV28 to TRBJ2-3; no clear D. The V and J ends lost 5 bases and 0 bases respectively, with 3 bases between them. CDR3 length equals 12 residues. Germline V gene lookup returns CDR1 MDHEN and CDR2 SYDVKM. CDR3 in amino acids: CASSLSTDTQYF. CDR3 in DNA: TGTGCCAGCAGTCTCAGCACAGATACGCAGTATTTT.

This clone has a handful of counts. The V and J genes are TRBV30 and TRBJ1-3; unclear D gene. Deletions cut 4 bases from V and 1 base from J, with 5 bases between. The CDR3 sequence is 12 residues long. Germline V gene sequence: CDR1 GTSNPN, CDR2 SVGIG (reference sequence). CDR3 region: CAWTISGNTIYF. CDR3 bases: TGTGCCTGGACCATTTCTGGAAACACCATATATTTT.

The chain links TRBV19 to TRBJ2-2; D uncertain. CDR1 is LNHDA, CDR2 SQIVND, per germline (reference sequence). Trimming removed 5 bases from V and 0 bases from J, with 13 bases in between. The CDR3 consists of 16 residues. CDR3: CASSPDGTANTGELFF. CDR3 bases: TGTGCCAGTAGTCCCGATGGCACCGCGAACACCGGGGAGCTGTTTTTT.

This clone was recorded a few times. CDR3 sequence reads: CASSRRVNTEAFF. CDR3 DNA: TGTGCCAGCAGCCGCAGGGTAAACACTGAAGCTTTCTTT. V is TRBV28 and J is TRBJ1-1; D perhaps matches TRBD1 (5 bases). Trimming left V 6 bases short and J 2 bases short, with 10 bases between. The CDR3 loop spans 13 amino acids. Looked up from germline, CDR1 is MDHEN and CDR2 is SYDVKM.

The V gene is TRBV18, the J gene TRBJ1-2, with D uncertain. CDR3 length equals 12 residues. Trimming cost V 3 bases and J 3 bases, with 5 bases left between them. The germline gives CDR1 KGHSH, CDR2 LQKENI. CDR3 sequence (DNA): TGTGCCAGCTCACCGGAAGACTATGGCTACACCTTC. Its translation is CASSPEDYGYTF.

This chain links TRBV30 with TRBJ2-5; D is undetermined. Between the trimmed V and J ends, which lost 3 bases and 2 bases, there was a span of 7 bases. Germline V gene data show CDR1 as GTSNPN and CDR2 as SVGIG (reference sequence). This CDR3 region has 12 residues. The DNA for the CDR3 is TGTGCCTGGAGAGTGAATCAAGAGACCCAGTACTTC. Translating gives CAWRVNQETQYF.

This clone was observed a few times. The rearrangement joins TRBV5-4 to TRBJ1-2; D is perhaps TRBD1 (5 bases). The CDR3 contains 15 residues. V lost 0 bases and J 2 bases, leaving 11 bases between the germline ends. Germline values: CDR1 SGHNT, CDR2 YYREEE (reference sequence). CDR3 sequence (DNA): TGTGCCAGCAGCTTGGCCGGGGGGAGCAACTATGGCTACACCTTC. It encodes CASSLAGGSNYGYTF.

This clone was counted only a few times. The chain recombines TRBV7-6 with TRBJ1-2; D unclear. Germline-derived CDR1 and CDR2 are SGHVS and FNYEAQ. The CDR3 is made up of 13 amino acids. V dropped 1 base and J dropped 4 bases, with 7 bases sitting between them. The CDR3 loop reads CASSLDSIYGYTF. The CDR3, as DNA: TGTGCCAGCAGCTTAGACAGTATCTATGGCTACACCTTC.

This clone was seen more than once but under ten times. The chain joins TRBV19 to TRBJ2-2; D possibly corresponds to TRBD2 (5 bases). The CDR3 length is 15 residues. Germline-derived CDR1 and CDR2 are LNHDA and SQIVND (reference sequence). V lost 3 bases and J lost 3, with 11 bases in between. The CDR3: CASSIRSGYTGELFF. The CDR3 region has the DNA TGTGCCAGTAGTATTAGGAGCGGATACACCGGGGAGCTGTTTTTT.

The CDR3 spells CSVPGQGMAGNQPQHF. CDR3 DNA: TGCAGCGTTCCGGGACAGGGGATGGCAGGCAATCAGCCCCAGCATTTT. This chain links TRBV29-1 with TRBJ1-5, with 10 bases lining up with TRBD1. V shed 5 bases, J shed 2 bases, and the junction held 9 bases outside the gene matches. Germline V gives CDR1 SQVTM, CDR2 ANQGSEA. The CDR3 is 16 residues long.

The chain carries TRBV28 and TRBJ2-7; TRBD1 matches at 8 bases. Trimming took 4 bases from V and 7 from J; bases not matched to a gene: 12. The CDR3 is 15 amino acids. Germline loops: CDR1 MDHEN, CDR2 SYDVKM. The CDR3 DNA sequence: TGTGCCAGCAGTTCCCCCGGGCAGGGGGCGGGGGAGCAGTACTTC. It yields the protein CASSSPGQGAGEQYF.

This clone came up a few times. The rearrangement joins TRBV28 to TRBJ2-2, with D perhaps matching TRBD2 (5 bases). The CDR3 contains 15 residues. Germline V gene sequence: CDR1 MDHEN, CDR2 SYDVKM. V lost 8 bases, J lost 0 bases, and 13 bases lay in between. CDR3 protein: CASFWGVANTGELFF. DNA for the CDR3: TGTGCCAGCTTCTGGGGAGTCGCGAACACCGGGGAGCTGTTTTTT. Combining the CDR3 with reference TRBV28 and TRBJ2-2 gives the whole variable domain DVKVTQSSRYLVKRTGEKVFLECVQDMDHENMFWYRQDPGLGLRLIYFSYDVKMKEKGDIPEGYSVSREKKERFSLILESASTNQTSMYLCASFWGVANTGELFFGEGSRLTVL.

The V and J genes are TRBV2 and TRBJ1-2, with 7 bases fitting TRBD1. The germline V gene has CDR1 SNHLY and CDR2 FYNNEI. V shed 6 bases, J shed 4 bases, and the junction held 8 bases outside the gene matches. The CDR3 spans 14 residues. The CDR3 sequence is CASRQTGSAYGYTF. The CDR3 DNA reads TGTGCCAGCAGACAGACAGGGTCGGCCTATGGCTACACCTTC.

This chain links TRBV5-1 with TRBJ2-1, with 7 bases that match TRBD2. Germline V lookup: CDR1 SGHRS, CDR2 YFSETQ. V trimming: 4 bases; J trimming: 0 bases; junction bases outside the gene matches: 10. The CDR3 covers 17 residues. The CDR3 sequence: CASSQGTTLSSYNEQFF. In DNA form, the CDR3 reads TGCGCCAGCAGCCAAGGGACTACCCTGAGCTCCTACAATGAGCAGTTCTTC.

This sequence joins TRBV2 and TRBJ2-3; D not certain. With 6 bases removed from V and 6 bases from J, the gap between germline ends came to 16 bases. Germline V CDR1 and CDR2: SNHLY, FYNNEI. The CDR3 sequence is 14 residues long. The CDR3 reads CASRVSVLRDTQYF. CDR3 nucleotide sequence: TGTGCCAGCAGGGTTTCCGTCCTCAGGGATACGCAGTATTTT.

The chain joins TRBV10-3 to TRBJ2-7, with D possibly TRBD2 on 6 matching bases. V lost 4 bases to trimming and J lost 5 bases, with 15 bases between them. The CDR3 extends over 14 amino acids. CDR1 is ENHRY, CDR2 SYGVKD, per germline. CDR3 loop: CAISAGGLKNEQYF. CDR3 sequence (DNA): TGTGCCATCAGTGCCGGGGGATTGAAGAACGAGCAGTACTTC.

This rearrangement joins TRBV6-5 to TRBJ2-1, with D tentatively TRBD2 (5 bases). The length of the CDR3 is 14 residues. Germline V lookup: CDR1 MNHEY, CDR2 SVGAGI. V was shortened by 6 bases and J by 0 bases, with 9 bases between the two germline ends. The CDR3: CASRGRDSYNEQFF. The CDR3 DNA reads as TGTGCCAGCAGAGGCCGGGACTCCTACAATGAGCAGTTCTTC.

This clone was observed a handful of times. The chain employs TRBV9 and TRBJ2-5; tentative D call: TRBD1 (6 bases). There are 14 residues in the CDR3. The germline gives CDR1 SGDLS, CDR2 YYNGEE. V gave up 2 bases and J gave up 4 bases, with 12 bases separating them. This CDR3 is CASSVMGAGETQYF. The CDR3 bases are TGTGCCAGCAGCGTTATGGGGGCCGGAGAGACCCAGTACTTC.

The chain combines TRBV6-1 with TRBJ1-5, with TRBD1 as a possible D gene (5 bases). The CDR3 spans 14 residues. Germline CDR1 is MNHNS and CDR2 is SASEGT. Trimming removed 7 bases at V and 5 bases at J, with 15 bases between. The CDR3 DNA is TGTGCCAGCAATCCATCGGGGGGTCATCAGCCCCAGCATTTT. It specifies CASNPSGGHQPQHF.

This clone has only a few counts. V is TRBV5-1 and J is TRBJ1-5; D not certain. The CDR3 is 15 amino acids. Deletions cut 0 bases from V and 7 bases from J, with 14 bases between. Germline V CDR1 and CDR2: SGHRS, YFSETQ. CDR3 loop: CASSLGEGGRQPQHF. The CDR3 DNA reads as TGCGCCAGCAGCTTGGGAGAGGGAGGAAGACAGCCCCAGCATTTT.

The chain is built from TRBV10-3 and TRBJ1-2, with D possibly matching TRBD1 (5 bases). V lost 3 bases and J lost 3, with 11 bases in between. The CDR3 is 14 amino acids. CDR1 ENHRY and CDR2 SYGVKD come from the germline V gene. CDR3 nucleotide sequence: TGTGCCATCAGTGAACGGGGGATTCACTATGGCTACACCTTC. Amino acids: CAISERGIHYGYTF.

The sample holds a few counts of this clone. The J gene is TRBJ2-5, the V gene TRBV4-1; maybe TRBD1 (6 bases). V dropped 4 bases and J dropped 5 bases, with 14 bases sitting between them. This CDR3 has 14 residues. Per germline, CDR1 MGHRA and CDR2 YSYEKL. The DNA for the CDR3 is TGCGCCAGCAGCCTTACAGGGATGAGGGAGACCCAGTACTTC. This codes for CASSLTGMRETQYF.

The V call is TRBV5-6, the J call TRBJ1-6, with D maybe TRBD1 (6 bases). The CDR3 consists of 15 residues. From germline, CDR1 is SGHDT and CDR2 YYEEEE. V was shortened by 4 bases and J by 9 bases, with 17 bases between the two germline ends. In nucleotides, the CDR3 is TGTGCCAGCAGCATTCTACAGGGCCCGGCTTCACCCCTCCACTTT. This translates into CASSILQGPASPLHF.

This clone was observed a few times. CDR3 protein: CASSQDRASGGLQETQYF. CDR3 DNA sequence: TGTGCCAGCAGCCAAGATAGGGCTAGCGGGGGCCTACAAGAGACCCAGTACTTC. The chain combines TRBV14 with TRBJ2-5; 10 positions match TRBD2. Germline V CDR1 and CDR2: SGHDN, FVKESK. J gave up 2 bases and V 0 bases, and 9 bases lay outside the gene matches. This CDR3 contains 18 residues.

This clone was observed a handful of times. The V call is TRBV18, the J call TRBJ1-4; no reliable D call. V lost 3 bases and J lost 5, with 7 bases in between. The CDR3 length is 13 residues. In germline, CDR1 is KGHSH, CDR2 LQKENI. Here the CDR3 reads CASSPVGNEKLFF. DNA for the CDR3: TGTGCCAGCTCACCCGTAGGGAATGAAAAACTGTTTTTT.